This T cell receptor beta chain was sequenced during a study of control samples from healthy donors and cancer patients. Trimming took off 3 bases at V and 0 bases at J, with 7 bases between the two ends. Germline CDR1 SGHRS, CDR2 YFSETQ. CDR3 length: 15 residues. The data were produced by immunoSEQ multiplex PCR, yet TCRdb's version contains in-frame clones alone and is incomplete. The sample yields about 150,000 clones, more than 85% seen once. What was sequenced was blood. V gene TRBV5-1 combines with J gene TRBJ2-6; D is unclear. This receptor was taken from a man aged 45-60 years in good health. CDR3 DNA sequence: TGCGCCAGCAGCTCCTACCTCTCTGGGGCCAACGTCCTGACTTTC. It is translated as CASSSYLSGANVLTF.